This record covers a single T cell receptor (beta chain). Its antigen remains unknown. According to the study, genomic DNA was the template for TCR beta VDJ and CDR3 profiling. One entry per CDR3 protein results from TCRdb running MiXCR on the reads. This sample carries 150,000 to 200,000 distinct CDR3 sequences, 55% to 75% of them seen once, and the ten largest clones take roughly 42%. These data are taken from a study of CD8+CD57+ T cells in acquired aplastic anemia. Turning to the study itself: DNA from sorted CD4+ and CD8+ cells averaged roughly 3.2 ug. CD4+ cells from healthy donors averaged roughly 11 million reads.

Overall study findings and caveats: Overlapping CD8+ CDR3 repertoires of patients and controls contained approximately 28 shared sequences. Patients and healthy controls showed no significant CD8+ Simpson's diversity difference.

Trimming shortened V by 3 bases and J by 8 bases, and 17 bases separated the two germline ends. The germline V gene has CDR1 LNHDA and CDR2 SQIVND (reference sequence). The CDR3 consists of 15 residues. The source is a human donor in good health. The gene calls are TRBV19 and TRBJ2-1, with D perhaps matching TRBD1 or TRBD2 (5 bases each). The sequencing input was sorted CD4+, CD8+, or CD8+CD57+ T cells (not recorded which) from PBMCs. CDR3 residues: CASSIAGRGFDEQFF. CDR3 in DNA: TGTGCCAGTAGTATTGCAGGGAGAGGGTTCGATGAGCAGTTCTTC.